The 5 T cell receptor beta chains below all came from one sample that was sequenced in a study of shared clonotypes between healthy human individuals. The naive CD8 fraction comprised CD45RO-negative cells positively selected for CCR7 and excluded terminally differentiated effector memory CD45RA+ cells. Clones were read by immunoSEQ multiplex PCR, and TCRdb kept only the in-frame ones, dropping some. The data contain approximately 2,200,000 clones, about 92% of them singletons. Sequenced material: naive CD8+ T cells from PBMCs. Receptors originate from a man aged 18 to 29 in good health. Some clones in this sample may be carry-over from other donors' samples.

This rearrangement joins TRBV28 to TRBJ2-7; the D gene is possibly TRBD2 (6 bases). Per germline, CDR1 MDHEN and CDR2 SYDVKM. The V and J ends lost 3 bases and 7 bases respectively, with 19 bases between them. The CDR3 totals 15 residues. The CDR3 loop is CASSFGEALGLEQYF. The DNA of the CDR3 is TGTGCCAGCAGTTTTGGGGAGGCCCTAGGCCTGGAGCAGTACTTC.

The table lists this clone with a few counts. The J gene is TRBJ1-1, the V gene TRBV4-2; weak D call: TRBD1 (6 bases). V was pared by 0 bases and J by 3 bases, with 8 bases between. Germline-derived CDR1 and CDR2 are LGHNA and YNFKEQ. The CDR3 is made up of 14 amino acids. CDR3 DNA: TGTGCCAGCAGCCAAGATTACAGGGACACTGAAGCTTTCTTT. Its protein is CASSQDYRDTEAFF.

The gene calls are TRBV7-9 and TRBJ2-7; D not resolved. From germline, CDR1 is SEHNR and CDR2 FQNEAQ (reference sequence). This CDR3 spans 15 amino acids. V was cut by 5 bases and J by 3 bases, with 17 bases left in between. As DNA, the CDR3 is TGTGCCAGCAGCCCCCCCGGCAGCCCCTACTACGAGCAGTACTTC. This sequence encodes CASSPPGSPYYEQYF.

The chain carries TRBV28 and TRBJ2-7, with unresolved D. Deletions cut 4 bases from V and 1 base from J, with 11 bases between. The V gene's germline CDR1 is MDHEN and CDR2 SYDVKM. CDR3 length: 14 amino acids. CDR3 sequence (DNA): TGTGCCAGCAGTTCCCCCGATTGGTCCTACGAGCAGTACTTC. Encoded protein: CASSSPDWSYEQYF.

This chain uses TRBV11-2 with TRBJ2-7; D is possibly TRBD1 (6 bases). The CDR3 loop spans 14 amino acids. The germline V gene has CDR1 SGHAT and CDR2 FQNNGV. The V and J ends lost 3 bases and 5 bases respectively, with 14 bases between them. CDR3 in amino acids: CASSFPQGTHEQYF. CDR3 sequence (DNA): TGTGCCAGCAGCTTTCCCCAGGGGACCCACGAGCAGTACTTC.